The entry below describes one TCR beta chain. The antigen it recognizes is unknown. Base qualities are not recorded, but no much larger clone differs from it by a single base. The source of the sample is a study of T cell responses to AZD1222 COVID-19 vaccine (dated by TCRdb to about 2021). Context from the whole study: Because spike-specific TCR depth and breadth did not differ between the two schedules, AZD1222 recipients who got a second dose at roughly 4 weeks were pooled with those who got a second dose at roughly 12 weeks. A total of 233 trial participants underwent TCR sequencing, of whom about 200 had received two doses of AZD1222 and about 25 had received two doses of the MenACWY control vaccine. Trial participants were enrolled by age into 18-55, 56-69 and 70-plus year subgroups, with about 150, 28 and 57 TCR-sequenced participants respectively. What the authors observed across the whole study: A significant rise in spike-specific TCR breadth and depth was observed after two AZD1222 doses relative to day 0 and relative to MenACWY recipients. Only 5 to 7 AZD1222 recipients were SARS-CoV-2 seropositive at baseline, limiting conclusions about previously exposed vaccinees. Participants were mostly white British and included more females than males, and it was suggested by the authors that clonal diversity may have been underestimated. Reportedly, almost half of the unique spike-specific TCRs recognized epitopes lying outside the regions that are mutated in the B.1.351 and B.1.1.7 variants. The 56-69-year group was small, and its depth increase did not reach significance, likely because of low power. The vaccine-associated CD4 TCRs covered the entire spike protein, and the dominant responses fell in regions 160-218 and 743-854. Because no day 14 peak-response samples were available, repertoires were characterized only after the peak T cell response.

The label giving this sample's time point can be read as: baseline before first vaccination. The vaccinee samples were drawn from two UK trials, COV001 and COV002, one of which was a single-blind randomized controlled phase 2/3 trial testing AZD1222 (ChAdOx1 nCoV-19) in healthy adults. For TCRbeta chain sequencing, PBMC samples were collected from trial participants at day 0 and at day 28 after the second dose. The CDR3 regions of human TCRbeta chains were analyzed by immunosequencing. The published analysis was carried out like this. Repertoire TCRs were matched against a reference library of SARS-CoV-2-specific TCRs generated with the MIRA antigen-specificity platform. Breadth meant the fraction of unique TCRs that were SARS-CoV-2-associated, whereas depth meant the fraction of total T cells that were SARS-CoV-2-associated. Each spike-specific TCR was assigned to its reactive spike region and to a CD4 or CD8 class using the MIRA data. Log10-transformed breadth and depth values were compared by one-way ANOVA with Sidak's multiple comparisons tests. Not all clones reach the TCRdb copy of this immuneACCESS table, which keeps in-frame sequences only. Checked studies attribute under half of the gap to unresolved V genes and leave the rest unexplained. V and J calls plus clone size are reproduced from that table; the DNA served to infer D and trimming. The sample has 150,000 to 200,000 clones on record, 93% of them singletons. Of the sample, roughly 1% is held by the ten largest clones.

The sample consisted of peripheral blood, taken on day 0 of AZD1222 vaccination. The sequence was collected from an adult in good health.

The CDR3 corresponds to CASSPTDPNTGELFF. DNA sequence: TGTGCCAGCAGCCCCACAGACCCGAACACCGGGGAGCTGTTTTTT. The chain was built from TRBV2 and TRBJ2-2; the D gene lacks a confident call. V loses 6 bases of germline sequence and J loses 0 bases, and the interval between the two ends is 11 bases. The germline V gene gives CDR1 as SNHLY and CDR2 as FYNNEI. The CDR3 sequence holds 15 residues, the cysteine and phenylalanine included. CDR3 DNA only is kept here, 45 bases in frame from base 1.